Listed below are T cell receptor beta chains from one sample, sequenced in a study of OX40 agonist ivuxolimab in advanced cancers. Clones were read by immunoSEQ multiplex PCR, and TCRdb kept only the in-frame ones, dropping some. The sample gives about 73,000 clones, approximately 90% of which show up once; roughly 0.5% is in the top ten. Source: CD4+ or CD8+ T cells sorted from blood, taken in a trial of the OX40 agonist ivuxolimab. The source is an adult with an advanced solid tumor such as melanoma, head and neck, liver or kidney cancer. Each CDR3 is given with its conserved first and last residue. The order of the fields is V gene, clone size, J gene, D gene, CDR3 protein, CDR3 DNA. The D gene is left open where the match is weak. The listing skips clone size in some rows; elsewhere it reads once, few, many or a size class.

>TRBV5-4|-|TRBJ2-5|-
CASSGRQETQYF
TGTGCCAGCTCAGGACGACAAGAGACCCAGTACTTC
>TRBV7-9|-|TRBJ2-7|TRBD2
CASSLSAGAYEQYF
TGTGCCAGCAGCTTATCAGCGGGAGCCTACGAGCAGTACTTC
>TRBV28|-|TRBJ2-2|-
CASRPQGRTGELFF
TGTGCCAGCAGACCTCAGGGGCGGACCGGGGAGCTGTTTTTT
>TRBV6-1|-|TRBJ1-2|-
CASSQTTF
TGTGCCAGCAGTCAGACCACCTTC
>TRBV10-3|-|TRBJ2-7|TRBD2
CATCAGPSGSSCEQYF
TGTGCCACTTGTGCGGGGCCTAGCGGGAGCAGTTGCGAGCAGTACTTC
>TRBV29-1|-|TRBJ2-3|-
CSVLQAVLTDTQYF
TGCAGCGTTTTACAGGCTGTCCTCACAGATACGCAGTATTTT
>TRBV19|once|TRBJ2-1|-
CASKNNGAQGAYNEQFF
TGTGCCAGTAAGAATAACGGGGCGCAGGGAGCCTACAATGAGCAGTTCTTC
>TRBV30|-|TRBJ2-1|TRBD2
CACLGGNEQFF
TGTGCCTGTTTGGGGGGGAATGAGCAGTTCTTC
>TRBV29-1|once|TRBJ2-1|-
CSASAGKFYNEQFF
TGCAGCGCCTCGGCGGGAAAGTTCTACAATGAGCAGTTCTTC
>TRBV30|once|TRBJ2-5|-
CAWSYGTRETQYF
TGTGCCTGGAGTTACGGGACCCGGGAGACCCAGTACTTC
>TRBV30|-|TRBJ1-1|-
CAWSADLGPFVNTEAFF
TGTGCCTGGAGTGCCGACCTAGGACCGTTCGTGAACACTGAAGCTTTCTTT
>TRBV18|-|TRBJ2-7|TRBD2
CASTGLAGISYEQYF
TGTGCCAGCACCGGACTAGCGGGAATCTCCTACGAGCAGTACTTC
>TRBV15|-|TRBJ1-6|-
CATSSVSSPLHF
TGTGCCACCAGCAGCGTCAGTTCACCCCTCCACTTT
>TRBV6-6|once|TRBJ2-7|TRBD2
CASREGGPYEQYF
TGTGCCAGCAGGGAGGGAGGGCCGTACGAGCAGTACTTC
>TRBV10-3|few|TRBJ1-5|-
CAISEDRINQPQHF
TGTGCCATCAGTGAGGACAGGATTAATCAGCCCCAGCATTTT
>TRBV28|-|TRBJ2-6|TRBD1
CASSTGGATGANVLTF
TGTGCCAGCAGTACAGGGGGCGCAACGGGGGCCAACGTCCTGACTTTC
>TRBV4-2|-|TRBJ1-2|-
CASSQLTGNYGYTF
TGTGCCAGCAGCCAGCTGACAGGAAACTATGGCTACACCTTC
>TRBV6-5|-|TRBJ1-2|TRBD1
CASSYSRTGRGYTF
TGTGCCAGCAGTTACTCTCGGACAGGGCGAGGCTACACCTTC
>TRBV28|-|TRBJ1-1|-
CASPGRGNTEAFF
TGTGCCAGCCCAGGGAGGGGGAACACTGAAGCTTTCTTT
>TRBV5-1|-|TRBJ2-5|TRBD2
CASSSLGLAGGGETQYF
TGCGCCAGCAGCTCTTTGGGACTAGCGGGAGGAGGGGAGACCCAGTACTTC
>TRBV7-2|-|TRBJ1-2|TRBD1
CASSFRDRYYGYTF
TGTGCCAGCAGCTTCCGGGACAGGTACTATGGCTACACCTTC
>TRBV18|-|TRBJ2-7|TRBD1
CASSPPPGQGLYEQYF
TGTGCCAGCTCACCACCACCGGGACAGGGCCTCTACGAGCAGTACTTC
>TRBV2|-|TRBJ2-5|-
CASSEDSWQETQYF
TGTGCCAGCAGTGAGGATAGCTGGCAAGAGACCCAGTACTTC
>TRBV2|once|TRBJ2-3|TRBD2
CASTLGTSASTDTQYF
TGTGCCAGCACCTTAGGGACTAGCGCTAGCACAGATACGCAGTATTTT
>TRBV27|-|TRBJ2-3|TRBD2
CASYHLAGFTDTQYF
TGTGCCAGTTACCATCTAGCGGGGTTCACAGATACGCAGTATTTT
>TRBV19|-|TRBJ2-2|TRBD1
CASSGQGATGELFF
TGTGCCAGTAGCGGACAGGGGGCGACCGGGGAGCTGTTTTTT
>TRBV9|-|TRBJ2-1|-
CASSPNVSPYNEQFF
TGTGCCAGCAGCCCTAACGTGAGTCCCTACAATGAGCAGTTCTTC
>TRBV18|-|TRBJ2-7|-
CASSPSGEQYF
TGTGCCAGCTCACCATCGGGCGAGCAGTACTTC
>TRBV28|-|TRBJ1-3|-
CASSTGTYSGNTIYF
TGTGCCAGCAGCACCGGGACTTACTCTGGAAACACCATATATTTT
>TRBV7-2|-|TRBJ2-3|-
CASTLLGVASTDTQYF
TGTGCCAGCACCCTCCTCGGGGTAGCTAGCACAGATACGCAGTATTTT
>TRBV15|-|TRBJ1-2|-
CATSREGGDYGYTF
TGTGCCACCAGCAGAGAAGGGGGAGACTATGGCTACACCTTC
>TRBV9|few|TRBJ2-3|-
CASSLDSGGSDTQYF
TGTGCCAGCAGCCTCGACTCGGGCGGGTCCGATACGCAGTATTTT
>TRBV7-2|-|TRBJ2-3|-
CASSLAGAGDTQYF
TGTGCCAGCAGCTTAGCAGGAGCAGGGGATACGCAGTATTTT
>TRBV5-8|once|TRBJ2-1|-
CASSSLSGTLYNEQFF
TGTGCCAGCAGCTCGCTTTCCGGGACCCTCTACAATGAGCAGTTCTTC
>TRBV28|-|TRBJ2-6|-
CASRVIGGAGGANVLTF
TGTGCCAGCAGGGTGATTGGGGGCGCAGGTGGGGCCAACGTCCTGACTTTC
>TRBV6-4|-|TRBJ2-5|-
CASSDPGRETQYF
TGTGCCAGCAGTGACCCAGGGAGAGAGACCCAGTACTTC
>TRBV28|-|TRBJ1-4|-
CASTTQGGLNEKLFF
TGTGCCAGCACCACTCAAGGGGGGTTGAATGAAAAACTGTTTTTT
>TRBV5-5|once|TRBJ2-2|-
CASSWGDGELFF
TGTGCCAGCAGCTGGGGAGACGGGGAGCTGTTTTTT
>TRBV18|-|TRBJ2-7|-
CASSPGSVPYEQYF
TGTGCCAGCTCCCCGGGGAGCGTTCCCTACGAGCAGTACTTC
>TRBV14|-|TRBJ2-7|-
CASSQVGGKNEQYF
TGTGCCAGCAGCCAAGTGGGGGGCAAGAACGAGCAGTACTTC
>TRBV7-2|-|TRBJ2-7|-
CASSFRGFTYEQYF
TGTGCCAGCAGCTTCCGGGGGTTTACCTACGAGCAGTACTTC
>TRBV19|-|TRBJ2-1|-
CASRIGTDYYNEQFF
TGTGCCAGTAGGATCGGGACGGATTACTACAATGAGCAGTTCTTC
>TRBV7-2|-|TRBJ2-5|TRBD1
CASSLVWDRGRETQYF
TGTGCCAGCAGCTTAGTGTGGGACAGGGGGCGGGAGACCCAGTACTTC
>TRBV6-6|-|TRBJ2-5|-
CASSYSGSKETQYF
TGTGCCAGCAGTTACTCGGGCAGTAAAGAGACCCAGTACTTC
>TRBV6-5|-|TRBJ1-1|-
CASSYSRDTEAFF
TGTGCCAGCAGTTACTCGAGGGACACTGAAGCTTTCTTT
>TRBV11-1|-|TRBJ2-3|TRBD1
CASSFLLQGLDTQYF
TGTGCCAGCAGCTTCTTATTACAGGGGCTAGATACGCAGTATTTT
>TRBV7-9|-|TRBJ2-5|TRBD1
CASSSPQTGLETQYF
TGTGCCAGCAGCTCCCCACAGACAGGGTTGGAGACCCAGTACTTC
>TRBV28|-|TRBJ2-2|TRBD2
CASTLWGGSTGELFF
TGTGCCAGCACCCTATGGGGGGGGTCCACCGGGGAGCTGTTTTTT
>TRBV6-4|-|TRBJ1-2|-
CASSPPHYGYTF
TGTGCCAGCAGTCCCCCCCACTATGGCTACACCTTC
>TRBV28|-|TRBJ2-7|-
CASSLRRRTWITEQYF
TGTGCCAGCAGTCTCCGTAGGAGGACATGGATAACCGAGCAGTACTTC
>TRBV28|once|TRBJ1-5|TRBD1
CAANRDREGQPQHF
TGTGCCGCTAACCGGGACAGGGAAGGTCAGCCCCAGCATTTT
>TRBV5-4|-|TRBJ2-5|-
CASSLAGQQETQYF
TGTGCCAGCAGCTTGGCGGGTCAGCAAGAGACCCAGTACTTC
>TRBV7-8|once|TRBJ2-7|-
CASSLLRGHQYEQYF
TGTGCCAGCAGCCTCCTGAGGGGACATCAGTACGAGCAGTACTTC
>TRBV4-2|-|TRBJ2-1|-
CASSQAGSYNEQFF
TGTGCCAGCAGCCAGGCGGGGTCCTACAATGAGCAGTTCTTC
>TRBV5-1|-|TRBJ2-1|TRBD2
CASSYLAGGYNEQFF
TGCGCCAGCAGCTACCTAGCGGGAGGCTACAATGAGCAGTTCTTC
>TRBV27|-|TRBJ2-7|TRBD1
CASSFRLSPSSGQGGNYEQYF
TGTGCCAGCAGTTTCCGTCTATCACCTAGTTCGGGACAGGGGGGGAACTACGAGCAGTACTTC
>TRBV27|-|TRBJ1-2|-
CASSPGHNYGYTF
TGTGCCAGCAGTCCGGGACACAACTATGGCTACACCTTC
>TRBV18|-|TRBJ2-1|TRBD2
CASSPSSGSTYNEQFF
TGTGCCAGCTCACCGAGTAGCGGGAGTACGTACAATGAGCAGTTCTTC
>TRBV25-1|-|TRBJ2-4|-
CASSRAGAKNIQYF
TGTGCCAGCAGTAGAGCGGGAGCCAAAAACATTCAGTACTTC